The 2 T cell receptor beta chains presented below share a single source sample, sequenced in a study of blood T cell repertoires in COVID-19. Method: immunoSEQ multiplex PCR; TCRdb's copy keeps in-frame clones and lacks some. This table has under 500,000 clones, over 75% appearing once. Sequenced sample: PBMCs or T cells enriched from blood (not recorded which). These receptors were collected from a young man who had recovered from COVID-19.

This chain connects TRBV6-5 to TRBJ1-5, with D maybe TRBD1 (6 bases). V lost 6 bases and J 4 bases, leaving 16 bases between the germline ends. The germline V gene encodes CDR1 MNHEY and CDR2 SVGAGI. The CDR3 spans 15 residues. CDR3 sequence: CASRQGAISNQPQHF. The CDR3 nucleotides read TGTGCCAGCAGACAGGGAGCGATTTCTAATCAGCCCCAGCATTTT.

The chain's CDR3 is CASSFTWQGTNEQFF. The CDR3 nucleotides are TGTGCCAGCAGCTTTACATGGCAGGGTACCAATGAGCAGTTCTTC. The chain combines TRBV11-3 with TRBJ2-1; tentative D call: TRBD1 (5 bases). The CDR3 runs 15 residues. V shed 3 bases and J shed 6 bases, with 15 bases lying between them. Germline V gene sequence: CDR1 SGHNT, CDR2 YENEEA.